The rows below give T cell receptor beta chains drawn from one sample of a study of identifying expanded T cells in peripheral blood. Generated by immunoSEQ multiplex PCR, the TCRdb table keeps only in-frame clones and is missing some. Of 75,000 to 95,000 clones listed, over 85% are singletons. The specimen was blood. The source is a person aged 18-70 years in good health. CDR3s include the opening cysteine and the closing phenylalanine or tryptophan. The order of the fields is V gene, D gene, clone size, J gene, CDR3 protein, CDR3 DNA. D genes are given only for firm matches. Part of the rows lack a size; the others show once, few, many or a class for expanded clones.

>TRBV6-1|TRBD1|NA|TRBJ1-3
CASSDMRQGGPPVYF
TGTGCCAGCAGTGATATGAGACAGGGGGGTCCTCCTGTGTATTTT
>TRBV15|NA|NA|TRBJ2-1
CATSRSWEEVNEQFF
TGTGCCACCAGCAGATCCTGGGAGGAGGTAAATGAGCAGTTCTTC
>TRBV2|NA|NA|TRBJ1-1
CASRWTTEAFF
TGTGCCAGCAGGTGGACAACTGAAGCTTTCTTT
>TRBV19|TRBD1|once|TRBJ1-5
CASTLMGQTNQPQHF
TGTGCCAGTACCCTAATGGGACAGACCAATCAGCCCCAGCATTTT
>TRBV7-3|NA|NA|TRBJ1-1
CASSEQPEGSKAFF
TGTGCCAGCAGCGAACAACCGGAAGGGTCGAAAGCTTTCTTT
>TRBV7-9|TRBD1|NA|TRBJ1-2
CASSLGNRGANYGYTF
TGTGCCAGCAGCTTAGGGAACAGGGGGGCTAACTATGGCTACACCTTC
>TRBV14|NA|NA|TRBJ1-5
CASSQVGLNQPQHF
TGTGCCAGCAGCCAAGTGGGGCTCAATCAGCCCCAGCATTTT
>TRBV30|NA|NA|TRBJ2-7
CAWNPRGGPYEQYF
TGTGCCTGGAATCCCAGGGGGGGTCCCTACGAGCAGTACTTC
>TRBV6-5|NA|NA|TRBJ1-3
CASRTQVAGNTIYF
TGTGCCAGCAGAACACAGGTTGCGGGAAACACCATATATTTT
>TRBV13|NA|NA|TRBJ1-3
CASSPRRSGNTIYF
TGTGCCAGCAGCCCCCGGCGTTCTGGAAACACCATATATTTT
>TRBV6-5|NA|NA|TRBJ1-3
CASSYSTNSRNTIYF
TGTGCCAGCAGTTACTCGACTAACAGTCGAAACACCATATATTTT
>TRBV5-4|NA|NA|TRBJ2-7
CASSFGGSSSYEQYF
TGTGCCAGCAGCTTTGGGGGCTCCAGCTCCTACGAGCAGTACTTC
>TRBV9|NA|NA|TRBJ2-2
CASSRSSGRLNTGELFF
TGTGCCAGCAGCCGGAGTAGCGGAAGATTGAACACCGGGGAGCTGTTTTTT
>TRBV7-9|TRBD1|NA|TRBJ2-3
CASSATGTGNTDTQYF
TGTGCCAGCAGCGCGACCGGGACAGGGAACACAGATACGCAGTATTTT
>TRBV7-9|NA|NA|TRBJ1-1
CASSSRGLNTEAFF
TGTGCCAGCAGCTCCCGGGGGTTGAACACTGAAGCTTTCTTT
>TRBV27|TRBD1|NA|TRBJ1-1
CASSPGQGRLAEGTEAFF
TGTGCCAGCAGTCCGGGACAGGGAAGATTAGCAGAGGGAACTGAAGCTTTCTTT
>TRBV6-1|NA|few|TRBJ2-4
CASRTGTTKNIQYF
TGTGCCAGCAGGACCGGGACGACCAAAAACATTCAGTACTTC
>TRBV2|NA|NA|TRBJ1-1
CASSYIPTANTEAFF
TGTGCCAGCTCCTACATCCCCACAGCTAACACTGAAGCTTTCTTT
>TRBV6-1|TRBD2|NA|TRBJ2-7
CASSGWASGSVYEQYF
TGTGCCAGCAGTGGCTGGGCTAGCGGGAGTGTCTACGAGCAGTACTTC
>TRBV5-4|TRBD1|NA|TRBJ2-7
CASSTGGTGGSYEQYF
TGTGCCAGCAGCACAGGGGGGACAGGGGGCTCCTACGAGCAGTACTTC
>TRBV10-3|NA|NA|TRBJ1-5
CATTEHSNQPQHF
TGTGCCACTACGGAGCATAGCAATCAGCCCCAGCATTTT
>TRBV2|NA|NA|TRBJ1-5
CASREGTGGGNQPQHF
TGTGCCAGCAGGGAAGGGACGGGCGGTGGCAATCAGCCCCAGCATTTT
>TRBV5-1|NA|NA|TRBJ1-1
CASSLNFRDGSTEAFF
TGCGCCAGCAGCCTAAACTTCCGGGACGGGAGCACTGAAGCTTTCTTT
>TRBV29-1|TRBD1|NA|TRBJ1-1
CSVETTGYTEAFF
TGCAGCGTTGAGACGACAGGGTACACTGAAGCTTTCTTT
>TRBV4-2|NA|NA|TRBJ1-3
CASSQELGGSVGVGNTIYF
TGTGCCAGCAGCCAAGAGCTCGGGGGATCCGTGGGCGTTGGAAACACCATATATTTT
>TRBV5-1|NA|NA|TRBJ2-7
CASTDSSYEQYF
TGCGCCAGCACGGACAGCTCCTACGAGCAGTACTTC
>TRBV29-1|NA|NA|TRBJ2-2
CSVVRQANTGELFF
TGCAGCGTTGTACGACAGGCGAACACCGGGGAGCTGTTTTTT
>TRBV13|TRBD1|NA|TRBJ1-2
CASSRTGNYGYTF
TGTGCCAGCAGCCGGACAGGGAACTATGGCTACACCTTC
>TRBV13|TRBD1|NA|TRBJ1-1
CASSFRQGTEAFF
TGTGCCAGCAGCTTCCGACAGGGCACTGAAGCTTTCTTT
>TRBV7-2|TRBD2|NA|TRBJ2-1
CASSSRRASGLNEQFF
TGTGCCAGCAGCTCCCGTCGGGCTAGCGGGCTTAATGAGCAGTTCTTC
>TRBV11-2|TRBD2|NA|TRBJ2-3
CASSAKLAGGPDTQYF
TGTGCCAGCAGCGCGAAACTAGCGGGGGGGCCAGATACGCAGTATTTT
>TRBV27|NA|NA|TRBJ1-1
CASRRLGGDTEAFF
TGTGCCAGCAGAAGGCTCGGAGGGGACACTGAAGCTTTCTTT
>TRBV5-1|NA|NA|TRBJ1-1
CASSHQANTEAFF
TGCGCCAGCAGCCATCAGGCTAACACTGAAGCTTTCTTT
>TRBV18|NA|NA|TRBJ1-2
CASSPEVRSSKINYGYTF
TGTGCCAGCTCACCGGAAGTTCGCAGTTCCAAAATTAACTATGGCTACACCTTC
>TRBV7-9|NA|NA|TRBJ1-2
CASSSGRGTNYGYTF
TGTGCCAGCAGCTCCGGGCGGGGGACTAACTATGGCTACACCTTC
>TRBV6-1|TRBD1|NA|TRBJ1-1
CASIPPGTANTEAFF
TGTGCCAGCATTCCCCCAGGGACAGCGAACACTGAAGCTTTCTTT
>TRBV10-3|NA|NA|TRBJ2-7
CAISEFEGDTYEQYF
TGTGCCATCAGTGAGTTCGAGGGCGATACCTACGAGCAGTACTTC